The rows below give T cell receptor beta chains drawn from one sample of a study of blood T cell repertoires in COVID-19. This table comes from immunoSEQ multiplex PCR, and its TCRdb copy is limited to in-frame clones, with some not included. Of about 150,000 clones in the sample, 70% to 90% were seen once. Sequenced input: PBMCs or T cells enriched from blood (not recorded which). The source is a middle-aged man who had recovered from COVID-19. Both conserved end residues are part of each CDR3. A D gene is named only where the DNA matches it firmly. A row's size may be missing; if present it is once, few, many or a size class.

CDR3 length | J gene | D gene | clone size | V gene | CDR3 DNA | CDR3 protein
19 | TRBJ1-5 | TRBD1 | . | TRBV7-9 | TGTGCCAGCAGCTCCGGGACAGGGAGTCTTTTATATAGCAATCAGCCCCAGCATTTT | CASSSGTGSLLYSNQPQHF
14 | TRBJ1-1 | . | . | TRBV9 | TGTGCCAGCAGCCCCCGAGTGGGGGGCACTGAAGCTTTCTTT | CASSPRVGGTEAFF
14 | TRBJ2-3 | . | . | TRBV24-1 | TGTGCCACCAGTGATTTCCTTGAGAAAGATACGCAGTATTTT | CATSDFLEKDTQYF
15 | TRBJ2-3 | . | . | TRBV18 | TGTGCCAGCTCACCTCCTAGGGGTGGCACAGATACGCAGTATTTT | CASSPPRGGTDTQYF
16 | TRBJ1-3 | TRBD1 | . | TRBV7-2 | TGTGCCAGCAGCTTTCCGGGACAGAGCTCTGGAAACACCATATATTTT | CASSFPGQSSGNTIYF
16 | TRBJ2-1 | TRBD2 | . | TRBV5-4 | TGTGCCAGCAGCTTCCTGCTAGCGGGGTCCTACAATGAGCAGTTCTTC | CASSFLLAGSYNEQFF
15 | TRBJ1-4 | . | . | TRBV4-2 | TGTGCCAGCAGCCAAGACGGTGGTTATACTGAAAAACTGTTTTTT | CASSQDGGYTEKLFF
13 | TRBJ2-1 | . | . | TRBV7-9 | TGTGCCAGCAGCTTTAGAGACTACAATGAGCAGTTCTTC | CASSFRDYNEQFF
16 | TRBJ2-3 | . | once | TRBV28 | TGTGCCAGCAGTTCTAATAGCGCCGGAAAACGAGATACGCAGTATTTT | CASSSNSAGKRDTQYF
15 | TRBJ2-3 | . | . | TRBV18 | TGTGCCAGCTCACCACCTAGCGCAGGCACAGATACGCAGTATTTT | CASSPPSAGTDTQYF
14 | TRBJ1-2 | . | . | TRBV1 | TGCACCACACGAACAGATACCCGGATCTATGGCTACACCTTC | CTTRTDTRIYGYTF
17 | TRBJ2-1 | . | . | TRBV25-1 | TGTGCCAGCAGTGAATCACAGCTAGCGAGCCTCTACAATGAGCAGTTCTTC | CASSESQLASLYNEQFF
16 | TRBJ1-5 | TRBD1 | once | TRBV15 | TGTGCCACCAGGACAGGGGGATCCTATAGCAATCAGCCCCAGCATTTT | CATRTGGSYSNQPQHF
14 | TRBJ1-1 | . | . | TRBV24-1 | TGTGCCACCAGTGATTTCAGGGTAAGCACTGAAGCTTTCTTT | CATSDFRVSTEAFF
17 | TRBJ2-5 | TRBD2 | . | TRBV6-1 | TGTGCCAGCAGTGTCATTAGCGGGGGGGCTGGGCAAGAGACCCAGTACTTC | CASSVISGGAGQETQYF
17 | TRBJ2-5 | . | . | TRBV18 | TGTGCCAGCTCACCTTATGAAGTTTCGGGGGGCCTAGAGACCCAGTACTTC | CASSPYEVSGGLETQYF
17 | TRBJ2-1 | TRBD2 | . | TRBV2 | TGTGCCAGCAGTGAAGGGCAACTAGCGGGGGGTAACAATGAGCAGTTCTTC | CASSEGQLAGGNNEQFF
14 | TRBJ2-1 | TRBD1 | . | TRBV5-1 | TGCGCCAGCAGCGTGGACAGGCACTTTAATGAGCAGTTCTTC | CASSVDRHFNEQFF
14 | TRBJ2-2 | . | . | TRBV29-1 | TGCAGCGTTTATTGGCGGGGGAACACCGGGGAGCTGTTTTTT | CSVYWRGNTGELFF
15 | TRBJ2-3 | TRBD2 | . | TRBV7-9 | TGTGCCAGCAGCTTAGCGTCGGGGGGGACAGATACGCAGTATTTT | CASSLASGGTDTQYF
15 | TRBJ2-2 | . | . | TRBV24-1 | TGTGCCACCAGTGATCCACGACACCGGACAGGGGAGCTGTTTTTT | CATSDPRHRTGELFF
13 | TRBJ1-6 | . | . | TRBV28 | TGTGCCGCTGGGAGGGGAATTAATTCACCCCTCCACTTT | CAAGRGINSPLHF
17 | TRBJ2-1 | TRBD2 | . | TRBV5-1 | TGCGCCAGCAGCTTAAGGGGGACTAGCGGGAACTACAATGAGCAGTTCTTC | CASSLRGTSGNYNEQFF
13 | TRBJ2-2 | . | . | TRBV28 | TGTGCCAGCATAAAGTCGGGCACCGGGGAGCTGTTTTTT | CASIKSGTGELFF
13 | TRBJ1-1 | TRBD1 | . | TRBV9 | TGTGCCAGCAGCGGACAGGGGACCGCTGAAGCTTTCTTT | CASSGQGTAEAFF
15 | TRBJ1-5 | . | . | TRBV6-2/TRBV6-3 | TGTGCCAGCAGTCCCATTGGACAGAGCAATCAGCCCCAGCATTTT | CASSPIGQSNQPQHF
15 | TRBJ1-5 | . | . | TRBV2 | TGTGCCAGCAGTGAATTTGGAGACCATGATAAGCCCCAGCATTTT | CASSEFGDHDKPQHF
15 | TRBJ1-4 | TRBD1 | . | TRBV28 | TGTGCCAGCAGTTTGGGGGACAGCCGTTTCGGAAAACTGTTTTTT | CASSLGDSRFGKLFF
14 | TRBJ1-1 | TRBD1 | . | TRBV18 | TGTGCCAGCTCACTTGGACAGGGGAACACTGAAGCTTTCTTT | CASSLGQGNTEAFF
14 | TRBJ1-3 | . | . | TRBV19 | TGTGCCAGTAGGCACCGGGACTCTGGAAACACCATATATTTT | CASRHRDSGNTIYF
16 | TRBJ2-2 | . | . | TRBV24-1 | TGTGCCACCAGTGATTACAGGGCTTGGAACACCGGGGAGCTGTTTTTT | CATSDYRAWNTGELFF
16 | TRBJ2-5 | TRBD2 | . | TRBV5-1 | TGCGCCAGCAGCTTGACTAGCGGGGGGGCTGGAGAGACCCAGTACTTC | CASSLTSGGAGETQYF
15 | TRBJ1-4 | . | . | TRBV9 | TGTGCCAGCAGCGTAGGAGTCAGGGAGGCTGAAAAACTGTTTTTT | CASSVGVREAEKLFF
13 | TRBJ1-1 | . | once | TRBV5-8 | TGTGCCAGCAGCTTGTGGGGGGAAGCTGAAGCTTTCTTT | CASSLWGEAEAFF
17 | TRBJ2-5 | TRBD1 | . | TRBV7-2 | TGTGCCAGCAGCTTAGGAGTTGGACAGGGGGCCCGTGAGACCCAGTACTTC | CASSLGVGQGARETQYF
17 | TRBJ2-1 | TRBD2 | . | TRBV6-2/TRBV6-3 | TGTGCCAGCAGTTACCTGACTAGCGGGAGGGCCGGGAATGAGCAGTTCTTC | CASSYLTSGRAGNEQFF
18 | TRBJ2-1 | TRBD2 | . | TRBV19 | TGTGCCAGTAGGGTTCGACTAGCGGGACCGCTATTCAGGAATGAGCAGTTCTTC | CASRVRLAGPLFRNEQFF
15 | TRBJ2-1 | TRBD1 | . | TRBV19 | TGTGCCAGTAGTATGTGGCAGGGGGCAAGGCGTGAGCAGTTCTTC | CASSMWQGARREQFF
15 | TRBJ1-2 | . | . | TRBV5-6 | TGTGCCAGCAGCTTGGCCCTAGGAGTGAACTATGGCTACACCTTC | CASSLALGVNYGYTF
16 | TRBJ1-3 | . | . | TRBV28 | TGTGCCAGCAGTTGGCCAGGGGCCTTTTCTGGAAACACCATATATTTT | CASSWPGAFSGNTIYF
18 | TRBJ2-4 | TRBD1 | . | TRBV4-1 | TGCGCCAGCAGCCAACTGGGGACAGGGGAGCTAGCCAAAAACATTCAGTACTTC | CASSQLGTGELAKNIQYF
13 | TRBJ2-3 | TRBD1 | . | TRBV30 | TGTGCCTGCGACAGGGTGAACACAGATACGCAGTATTTT | CACDRVNTDTQYF
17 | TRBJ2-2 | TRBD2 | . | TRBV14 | TGTGCCAGCAGCCTGCGCCGCGGGAGGGCGAACACCGGGGAGCTGTTTTTT | CASSLRRGRANTGELFF
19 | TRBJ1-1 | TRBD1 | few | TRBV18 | TGTGCCAGCTCACCACTTCAGGCCAGGGGGCTAGGGATGAACACTGAAGCTTTCTTT | CASSPLQARGLGMNTEAFF
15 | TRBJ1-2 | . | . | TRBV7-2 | TGTGCCAGCAGCTTAGTGGGCAGCTTTAACTATGGCTACACCTTC | CASSLVGSFNYGYTF
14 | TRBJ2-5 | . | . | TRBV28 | TGTGCCAGCAGTAGAACGGGGGGCGAAGAGACCCAGTACTTC | CASSRTGGEETQYF
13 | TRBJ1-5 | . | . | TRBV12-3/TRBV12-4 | TGTGCCAGCAGCCGTACAGGAAATCAGCCCCAGCATTTT | CASSRTGNQPQHF
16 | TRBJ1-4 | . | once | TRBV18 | TGTGCCAGCTCACCTCAGGTCGACACCGGGGAGGAAAAACTGTTTTTT | CASSPQVDTGEEKLFF
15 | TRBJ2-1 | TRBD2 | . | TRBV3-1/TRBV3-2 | TGTGCCAGCAGCCAACGACTAGCGGACTACAATGAGCAGTTCTTC | CASSQRLADYNEQFF
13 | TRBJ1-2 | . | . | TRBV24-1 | TGTGCCACCAGTGATCCAACAGGCTATGGCTACACCTTC | CATSDPTGYGYTF
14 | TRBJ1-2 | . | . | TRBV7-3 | TGTGCCAGCAGCTTAACCCCCCAGGGGACCGGCTACACCTTC | CASSLTPQGTGYTF
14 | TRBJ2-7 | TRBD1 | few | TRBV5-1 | TGCGCCAGCAGCTTGGTAGGGGGCCGCTACGAGCAGTACTTC | CASSLVGGRYEQYF
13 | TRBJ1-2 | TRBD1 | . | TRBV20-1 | TGCAGTGCTAGTGCCGGGACAGCGATGGGCTACACCTTC | CSASAGTAMGYTF